Following are 23 T cell receptor beta chains from one sample sequenced in a study of shared clonotypes between healthy human individuals. Clones were read by immunoSEQ multiplex PCR, and TCRdb kept only the in-frame ones, dropping some. The sample consists of about 470,000 clones, roughly 83% of them appearing once. The specimen sequenced was PBMCs. The receptors stem from a woman aged 40 to 55 in good health. Some clones in this sample may be carry-over from other donors' samples.

This chain links TRBV5-1 with TRBJ1-4, with unresolved D. Germline V lookup: CDR1 SGHRS, CDR2 YFSETQ. The CDR3 has 17 residues. Trimming shortened V by 0 bases and J by 0 bases, and 12 bases separated the two germline ends. The CDR3 reads CASSLGGALATNEKLFF. The CDR3 DNA is TGCGCCAGCAGCTTGGGGGGTGCCCTGGCAACTAATGAAAAACTGTTTTTT.

The chain is built from TRBV7-9 and TRBJ2-1, with TRBD2 identical over 11 bases. The CDR3 runs 14 residues. J gave up 12 bases and V 3 bases, and 7 bases lay outside the gene matches. From germline, CDR1 is SEHNR and CDR2 FQNEAQ (reference sequence). The CDR3 nucleotides read TGTGCCAGCAGCTTGGGACTAGCGGTTGGCAGGCAGTTCTTC. Protein product: CASSLGLAVGRQFF.

The rearrangement links TRBV7-9 to TRBJ2-7, with no clear D. The V end lost 5 bases, the J end lost 1 base, and 12 bases lay between the germline ends. Germline CDR1 SEHNR, CDR2 FQNEAQ (reference sequence). The CDR3 has 14 residues. The DNA for the CDR3 is TGTGCCAGCAGCGCAACTCCAGGTTCCTACGAGCAGTACTTC. Translating it yields CASSATPGSYEQYF.

V usage is TRBV11-2 and J usage is TRBJ2-4; D is unclear. The CDR3 length is 10 residues. Trimming took 4 bases from V and 9 from J, leaving 4 bases between them. Germline CDR1 and CDR2: SGHAT and FQNNGV. The CDR3 loop reads CASSSGIQYF. CDR3 nucleotides: TGTGCCAGCAGCTCAGGCATTCAGTACTTC.

This chain uses TRBV6-5 with TRBJ1-3; D perhaps matches TRBD1 (5 bases). CDR1 is MNHEY, CDR2 SVGAGI, per germline. Between the trimmed V and J ends, which lost 5 bases and 4 bases, there was a span of 6 bases. This CDR3 is 12 amino acids long. CDR3 nucleotides: TGTGCCAGCAGTAACAGGGGAAACACCATATATTTT. This gives the protein CASSNRGNTIYF.

The V and J genes are TRBV5-1 and TRBJ2-2, with TRBD2 matching over 7 bases. V shed 0 bases and J 0 bases; nucleotides not matched to a gene: 8. CDR3 length: 18 amino acids. CDR1 is SGHRS and CDR2 is YFSETQ in the germline V gene. CDR3 sequence: CASSLDPSGIANTGELFF. CDR3 bases: TGCGCCAGCAGCTTGGATCCTAGCGGTATCGCGAACACCGGGGAGCTGTTTTTT.

The rearrangement uses TRBV19 and TRBJ1-2; 7 nucleotides line up with TRBD1. V lost 0 bases, J lost 4 bases, and 5 bases stayed unmatched. Germline CDR1 reads LNHDA; CDR2 reads SQIVND (reference sequence). This CDR3 region has 15 residues. CDR3 sequence (DNA): TGTGCCAGTAGTATAGATGGGACAGTTACCTATGGCTACACCTTC. It yields the protein CASSIDGTVTYGYTF.

The rearrangement uses TRBV7-9 and TRBJ1-4; the D gene is possibly TRBD1 (5 bases). Germline lookup yields CDR1 SEHNR and CDR2 FQNEAQ (reference sequence). Trimming shortened V by 5 bases and J by 3 bases, and 10 bases separated the two germline ends. The CDR3 is made up of 14 amino acids. The CDR3 is CASSGRVPNEKLFF. The CDR3 nucleotides read TGTGCCAGCAGCGGCAGGGTTCCTAATGAAAAACTGTTTTTT.

The V gene is TRBV9, the J gene TRBJ2-3; no definite D call. The germline V gene has CDR1 SGDLS and CDR2 YYNGEE. V gave up 0 bases and J gave up 9 bases, with 8 bases separating them. The CDR3 is made up of 12 amino acids. DNA for the CDR3: TGTGCCAGCAGCGTAGACCTGGGCACGCAGTATTTT. Protein: CASSVDLGTQYF. Looking up the rest from reference TRBV9 and TRBJ2-3 gives the full variable domain: DSGVTQTPKHLITATGQRVTLRCSPRSGDLSVYWYQQSLDQGLQFLIQYYNGEERAKGNILERFSAQQFPDLHSELNLSSLELGDSALYFCASSVDLGTQYFGPGTRLTVL.

J is TRBJ2-1 and V is TRBV2, with D hard to call. The CDR3 is 13 residues long. The V gene lost 8 bases and the J gene lost 2 bases, with 10 bases spanning the gap. The germline V gene has CDR1 SNHLY and CDR2 FYNNEI. The CDR3 coding sequence is TGTGCCAGCGGTTCATTAGCCTACAATGAGCAGTTCTTC. It specifies CASGSLAYNEQFF. The full variable domain, rest sourced from reference TRBV2 and TRBJ2-1, is EPEVTQTPSHQVTQMGQEVILRCVPISNHLYFYWYRQILGQKVEFLVSFYNNEISEKSEIFDDQFSVERPDGSNFTLKIRSTKLEDSAMYFCASGSLAYNEQFFGPGTRLTVL.

The genes are TRBV4-1 and TRBJ2-2; the match to TRBD2 covers 10 bases. Germline CDR1 and CDR2: MGHRA and YSYEKL. The CDR3 runs to 17 residues. The J segment lost 5 bases and the V segment lost 4 bases, leaving 10 bases of the junction unmatched. The chain's CDR3 is CASSRSLAGVRTGELFF. The DNA for the CDR3 is TGCGCCAGCAGCCGCTCGCTAGCGGGAGTAAGGACCGGGGAGCTGTTTTTT.

V usage is TRBV4-1 and J usage is TRBJ2-7; no reliable D call. The CDR3 is 16 residues long. Trimming shortened V by 1 base and J by 1 base, and 14 bases separated the two germline ends. Germline V gene lookup returns CDR1 MGHRA and CDR2 YSYEKL. The CDR3 loop reads CASSQGTPGRSYEQYF. The CDR3 region has the DNA TGCGCCAGCAGCCAAGGTACACCTGGGCGGTCCTACGAGCAGTACTTC.

This chain uses TRBV19 with TRBJ2-7; TRBD1 or TRBD2 may be the D gene (5 bases each). Per the germline V gene, CDR1 is LNHDA and CDR2 is SQIVND (reference sequence). Trimming pared 0 bases from V and 2 bases from J, leaving 11 bases between. The CDR3 runs to 15 residues. Here the CDR3 reads CASSIEGTGTYEQYF. CDR3 coding DNA: TGTGCCAGTAGTATAGAGGGGACGGGAACCTACGAGCAGTACTTC.

This clone has just a few counts. The chain combines TRBV19 with TRBJ1-3; unclear D gene. V was trimmed by 8 bases and J by 0 bases, leaving 14 bases between them. CDR3 length: 15 amino acids. CDR1 is LNHDA and CDR2 is SQIVND in the germline V gene (reference sequence). CDR3 nucleotides: TGTGCCAGTGGAATGGTGTCGAGCTCTGGAAACACCATATATTTT. Translation gives CASGMVSSSGNTIYF.

The chain combines TRBV5-1 with TRBJ2-6; D is uncertain. There are 16 residues in the CDR3. CDR1 and CDR2 (germline): SGHRS, YFSETQ. The V and J ends lost 2 bases and 2 bases respectively, with 11 bases between them. DNA of the CDR3: TGCGCCAGCAGCTTCTCCGCCCAAACTGGGGCCAACGTCCTGACTTTC. This translates into CASSFSAQTGANVLTF.

As DNA, the CDR3 is TGTGCCAGCAGTTATGCCGGGACAGGGTTTGCGTCTAATGAAAAACTGTTTTTT. Its protein product is CASSYAGTGFASNEKLFF. This chain uses TRBV28 with TRBJ1-4, with 9 bases lining up with TRBD1. The CDR3 is 18 residues long. CDR1 is MDHEN and CDR2 is SYDVKM in the germline V gene. Trimming removed 4 bases from V and 3 bases from J; junction bases left unmatched: 12.

The genes are TRBV28 and TRBJ1-3; D call uncertain. This CDR3 region has 13 residues. Germline CDR1 is MDHEN and CDR2 is SYDVKM. Trimming took 6 bases from V and 1 from J, leaving 7 bases between them. CDR3 sequence: CASRRISGNTIYF. DNA of the CDR3: TGTGCCAGCAGAAGGATTTCTGGAAACACCATATATTTT.

The CDR3 coding sequence is TGTGCCAGCAGCTTAGAGACCGTGAAGTCTGGAAACACCATATATTTT. Residues: CASSLETVKSGNTIYF. The V call is TRBV7-2, the J call TRBJ1-3; no clear D. The length of the CDR3 is 16 residues. Trimming shortened V by 1 base and J by 1 base, and 11 bases separated the two germline ends. CDR1 SGHTA and CDR2 FQGNSA come from the germline V gene.

The chain links TRBV6-1 to TRBJ1-1; D might be TRBD1 (5 bases). Trimming took 2 bases from V and 5 from J, leaving 21 bases between them. The CDR3 is 17 residues long. Looked up from germline, CDR1 is MNHNS and CDR2 is SASEGT. As DNA, the CDR3 is TGTGCCAGCAGTGAAAGGCCCTCGGGGACCTTGGGAACTGAAGCTTTCTTT. Protein product: CASSERPSGTLGTEAFF.

The rearrangement joins TRBV10-3 to TRBJ2-1; the D gene is possibly TRBD1 (6 bases). The V gene lost 6 bases and the J gene lost 6 bases, with 12 bases spanning the gap. The CDR3 sequence is 13 residues long. Germline V gives CDR1 ENHRY, CDR2 SYGVKD. The CDR3 region is CAIRKLGGNEQFF. In nucleotides, the CDR3 is TGTGCCATCAGGAAACTAGGGGGCAATGAGCAGTTCTTC.

CDR3 sequence: CSVEVSGANVLTF. The CDR3 DNA reads TGCAGCGTTGAGGTCTCTGGGGCCAACGTCCTGACTTTC. The genes are TRBV29-1 and TRBJ2-6; D gene ambiguous. Per germline, CDR1 SQVTM and CDR2 ANQGSEA. With 3 bases removed from V and 0 bases from J, the gap between germline ends came to 3 bases. CDR3 length: 13 residues.

This clone turned up a few times. The chain recombines TRBV2 with TRBJ2-7; possibly TRBD2 for D (6 bases). CDR3 length equals 14 residues. Trimming stripped 1 base from V and 2 bases from J, with 9 bases between. CDR1 and CDR2 (germline): SNHLY, FYNNEI. The CDR3 reads CASSEGGTPYEQYF. CDR3 coding DNA: TGTGCCAGCAGTGAAGGCGGGACCCCCTACGAGCAGTACTTC.

This chain links TRBV9 with TRBJ2-7; 13 positions agree with TRBD2. V was clipped by 0 bases and J by 0 bases; unmatched bases: 6. This CDR3 spans 18 amino acids. Per the germline V gene, CDR1 is SGDLS and CDR2 is YYNGEE. In DNA, the CDR3 is TGTGCCAGCAGCGTAGGGACTAGCGGGAGCGCTAGCTCCTACGAGCAGTACTTC. This encodes CASSVGTSGSASSYEQYF.